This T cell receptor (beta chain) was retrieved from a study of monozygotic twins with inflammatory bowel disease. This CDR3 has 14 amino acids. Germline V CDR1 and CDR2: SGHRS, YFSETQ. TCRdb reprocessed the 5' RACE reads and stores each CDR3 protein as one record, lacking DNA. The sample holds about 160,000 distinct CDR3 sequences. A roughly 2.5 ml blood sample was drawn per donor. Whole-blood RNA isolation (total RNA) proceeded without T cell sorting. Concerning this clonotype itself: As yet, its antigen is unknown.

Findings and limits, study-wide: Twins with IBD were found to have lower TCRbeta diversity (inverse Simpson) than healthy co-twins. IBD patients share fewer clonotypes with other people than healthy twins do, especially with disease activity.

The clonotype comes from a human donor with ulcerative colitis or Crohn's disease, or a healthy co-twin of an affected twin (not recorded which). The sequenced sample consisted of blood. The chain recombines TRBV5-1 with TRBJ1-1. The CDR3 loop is CASSMDGLNTEAFF.